The entry below gives a single TCR beta chain sequence along with its context. MiXCR, applied by TCRdb to the 5' RACE reads, yields one record per CDR3 protein. The table includes around 600,000 distinct CDR3 sequences, 10% to 15% detected once. This CDR3 region has 18 residues. CDR1 and CDR2 from the germline V gene are GTSNPN and SVGIG (reference sequence). V gave up 1 base and J gave up 8 bases; unmatched junction bases: 22. The data were taken from a study of T cells after yellow fever vaccination. Study-wide context: Low-cell-number fractions were prepared with SMART-Seq v4 Ultra Low Input.

The rearrangement uses TRBV30 and TRBJ1-2, with 7 bases matching TRBD1. The material sequenced was PBMCs, taken on the day of the yellow fever booster vaccination. The sequence was obtained from a man aged 30-40 years who received the YFV17D yellow fever vaccine. The CDR3, as DNA: TGTGCCTGGAGTGCGCTGAGGGCGGACAGGTTCATACTTCAGGGCTACACCTTC. Its protein is CAWSALRADRFILQGYTF.